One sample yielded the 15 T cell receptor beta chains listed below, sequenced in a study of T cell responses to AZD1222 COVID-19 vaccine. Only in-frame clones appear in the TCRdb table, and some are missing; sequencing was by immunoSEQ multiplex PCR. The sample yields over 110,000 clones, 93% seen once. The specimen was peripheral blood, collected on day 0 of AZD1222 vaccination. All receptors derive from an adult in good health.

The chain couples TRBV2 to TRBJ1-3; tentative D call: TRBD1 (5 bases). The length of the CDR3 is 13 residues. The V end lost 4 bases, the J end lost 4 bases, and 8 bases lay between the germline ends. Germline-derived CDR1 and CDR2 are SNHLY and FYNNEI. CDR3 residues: CASSVGHGNTIYF. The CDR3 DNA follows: TGTGCCAGCAGTGTGGGGCACGGAAACACCATATATTTT.

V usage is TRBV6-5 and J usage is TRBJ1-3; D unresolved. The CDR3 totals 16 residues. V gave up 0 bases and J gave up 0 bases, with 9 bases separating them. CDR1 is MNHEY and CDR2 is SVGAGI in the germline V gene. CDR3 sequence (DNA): TGTGCCAGCAGTTACTCTTCGAGGAGCTCTGGAAACACCATATATTTT. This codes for CASSYSSRSSGNTIYF.

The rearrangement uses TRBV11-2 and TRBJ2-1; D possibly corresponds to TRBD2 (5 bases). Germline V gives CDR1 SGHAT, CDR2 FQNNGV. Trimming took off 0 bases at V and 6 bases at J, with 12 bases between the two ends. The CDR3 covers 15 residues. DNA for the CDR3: TGTGCCAGCAGCTTAGAGGGAGCGATTGTCAATGAGCAGTTCTTC. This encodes CASSLEGAIVNEQFF.

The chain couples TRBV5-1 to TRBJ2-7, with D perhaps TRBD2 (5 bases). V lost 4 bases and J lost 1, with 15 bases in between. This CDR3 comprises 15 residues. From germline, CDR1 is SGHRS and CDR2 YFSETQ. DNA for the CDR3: TGCGCCAGCAGCCTACGGGATTTTCAGTCCTACGAGCAGTACTTC. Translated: CASSLRDFQSYEQYF.

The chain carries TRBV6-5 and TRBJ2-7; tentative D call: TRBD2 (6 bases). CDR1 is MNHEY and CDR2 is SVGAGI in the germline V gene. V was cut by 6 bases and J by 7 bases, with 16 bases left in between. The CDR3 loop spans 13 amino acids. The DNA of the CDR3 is TGTGCCAGCAGATCCCTCGGGGGAGGTGAGCAGTACTTC. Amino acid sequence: CASRSLGGGEQYF.

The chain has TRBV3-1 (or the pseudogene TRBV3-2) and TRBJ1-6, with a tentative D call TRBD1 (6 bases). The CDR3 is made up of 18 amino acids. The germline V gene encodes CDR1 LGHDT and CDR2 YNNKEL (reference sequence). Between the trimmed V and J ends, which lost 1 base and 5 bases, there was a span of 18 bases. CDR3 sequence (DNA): TGTGCCAGCAGCCAAGGGGTACGGCAGAAGGGGGATAATTCACCCCTCCACTTT. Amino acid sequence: CASSQGVRQKGDNSPLHF.

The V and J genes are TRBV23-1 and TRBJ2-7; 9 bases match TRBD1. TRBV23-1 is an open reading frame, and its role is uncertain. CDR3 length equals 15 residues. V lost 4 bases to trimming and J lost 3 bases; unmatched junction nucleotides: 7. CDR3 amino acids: CASSRGTGFVYEQYF. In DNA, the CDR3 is TGCGCCAGCAGTCGGGGGACAGGGTTCGTCTACGAGCAGTACTTC.

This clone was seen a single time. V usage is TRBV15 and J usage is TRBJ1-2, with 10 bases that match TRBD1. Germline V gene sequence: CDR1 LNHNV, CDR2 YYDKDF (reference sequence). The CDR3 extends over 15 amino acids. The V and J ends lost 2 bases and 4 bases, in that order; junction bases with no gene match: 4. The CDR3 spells CATSRRGQGPYGYTF. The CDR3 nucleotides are TGTGCCACCAGCAGACGGGGACAGGGGCCCTATGGCTACACCTTC.

CDR3 nucleotide sequence: TGCGCCAGCAGCCAAGTGGGGGGGTCGGGATCACCCCTCCACTTT. Protein product: CASSQVGGSGSPLHF. V and J are TRBV4-3 and TRBJ1-6, with D maybe TRBD1 (5 bases). The ends were cut back, 1 base at V and 10 bases at J, with 14 bases in the middle. Germline CDR1 LGHNA, CDR2 YSLEER. This CDR3 contains 15 residues.

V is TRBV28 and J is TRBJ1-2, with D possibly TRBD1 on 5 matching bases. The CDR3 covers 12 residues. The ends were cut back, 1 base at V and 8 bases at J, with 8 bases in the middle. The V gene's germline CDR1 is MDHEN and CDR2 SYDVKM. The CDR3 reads CASSLSQGGYTF. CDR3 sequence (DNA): TGTGCCAGCAGTTTATCCCAGGGCGGCTACACCTTC.

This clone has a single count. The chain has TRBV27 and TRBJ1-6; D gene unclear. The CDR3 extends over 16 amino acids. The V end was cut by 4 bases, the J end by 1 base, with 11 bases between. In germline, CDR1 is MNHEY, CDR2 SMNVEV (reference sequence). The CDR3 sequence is CASSYGKRSYNSPLHF. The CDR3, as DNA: TGTGCCAGCAGTTACGGGAAGAGATCCTATAATTCACCCCTCCACTTT.

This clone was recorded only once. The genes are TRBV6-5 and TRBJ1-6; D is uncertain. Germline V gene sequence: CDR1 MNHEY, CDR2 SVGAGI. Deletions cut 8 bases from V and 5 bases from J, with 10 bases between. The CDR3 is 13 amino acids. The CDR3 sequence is CASAIRHNSPLHF. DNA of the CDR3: TGTGCCAGCGCCATTCGGCATAATTCACCCCTCCACTTT.

The CDR3 region is CASSYGESDTQYF. Written as DNA, the CDR3 is TGTGCCAGCAGTTACGGGGAGTCAGATACGCAGTATTTT. The genes are TRBV6-5 and TRBJ2-3, with TRBD2 as a possible D gene (5 bases). This CDR3 region has 13 residues. V was trimmed by 2 bases and J by 4 bases, leaving 7 bases between them. Germline CDR1 and CDR2: MNHEY and SVGAGI.

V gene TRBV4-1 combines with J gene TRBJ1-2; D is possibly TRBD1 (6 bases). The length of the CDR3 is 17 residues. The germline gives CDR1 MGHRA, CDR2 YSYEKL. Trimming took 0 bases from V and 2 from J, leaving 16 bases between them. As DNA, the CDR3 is TGCGCCAGCAGCCAAGATCCGGGGGCAGCCCTAAACTATGGCTACACCTTC. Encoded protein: CASSQDPGAALNYGYTF.

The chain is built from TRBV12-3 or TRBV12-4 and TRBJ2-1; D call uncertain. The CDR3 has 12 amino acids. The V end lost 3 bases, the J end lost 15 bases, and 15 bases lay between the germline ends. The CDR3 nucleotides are TGTGCCAGCAGTTTCAGTAGGCAGAGTCCGTTCTTC. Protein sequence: CASSFSRQSPFF.